The source of this TCR beta chain is a study of CD8+CD57+ T cells in acquired aplastic anemia. Overall study context: Yields of DNA that came from sorted CD4+ and CD8+ cells averaged roughly 3.3 ug. On average, healthy donors gave approximately 11 million reads for CD4+ cells. The study's findings and limits: Patients did not significantly differ from controls in CD8+ Simpson's diversity. Roughly 27 shared CD8+ CDR3s appeared highly expressed within patients' immunodominant clones.

TCR beta VDJ and CDR3 profiling used genomic DNA as template. TCRdb reanalysed the reads using MiXCR and keeps one entry per CDR3 protein. The sample records 40,000 or so distinct CDR3 sequences, more than 65% being singletons. Regarding this clonotype: The antigen is not known. Germline is not matched at one junction end, which may reflect a read error.

Germline assignment: CDR1 SNHLY and CDR2 FYNNEI. The CDR3 runs to 13 residues. The V and J genes are TRBV2 and TRBJ2-7; 11 bases align to TRBD2. The TCR sequence derives from a human donor in good health, serving as a control. The specimen sequenced was sorted CD4+, CD8+, or CD8+CD57+ T cells (not recorded which) from PBMCs. CDR3 protein: CASRLAGDHEQHF. CDR3 DNA sequence: TGTGCCAGCAGACTAGCGGGGGACCACGAGCAGCACTTC.